Each of the 17 T cell receptor beta chains below was sequenced from the same sample in a study of vaccination effects on CD4 cells after COVID-19. Which antigens these TCRs recognize remains unknown. Culture lasted roughly 9 days before CD4+ T cell isolation. All participants had two doses of either the BNT162b2 or mRNA-1273 vaccine. Clones were sequenced by immunoSEQ multiplex PCR, and TCRdb holds only the in-frame ones, with some missing. The sample holds approximately 61,000 clones, less than 80% seen once. Sample: CD4+ T cells from PBMCs cultured without peptide, taken after COVID-19 vaccination. The receptors here all came from a human donor who received a COVID-19 vaccine.

This clone has more than one count but fewer than ten. This chain links TRBV19 with TRBJ1-1; D is unclear. V lost 5 bases and J 1 base, leaving 17 bases between the germline ends. CDR1 and CDR2 from the germline V gene are LNHDA and SQIVND (reference sequence). The CDR3 length is 16 residues. The CDR3 region is CASSSTTNTRNTEAFF. The CDR3 DNA is TGTGCCAGTAGTTCCACGACCAACACAAGGAACACTGAAGCTTTCTTT.

The chain links TRBV6-4 to TRBJ1-4; D call uncertain. Deletions cut 5 bases from V and 4 bases from J, with 8 bases between. Per germline, CDR1 MRHNA and CDR2 SNTAGT. This CDR3 spans 13 amino acids. CDR3: CASSQNSNEKLFF. DNA for the CDR3: TGTGCCAGCAGTCAGAACAGTAATGAAAAACTGTTTTTT.

This clone showed up just once. The V gene is TRBV2, the J gene TRBJ2-7; possibly TRBD2 for D (5 bases). V was pared by 3 bases and J by 3 bases, with 15 bases between. The CDR3 has 15 amino acids. Germline V gene data show CDR1 as SNHLY and CDR2 as FYNNEI. The DNA for the CDR3 is TGTGCCAGCAGTGATTGGAGGACTCTCAACTACGAGCAGTACTTC. Translated, it gives CASSDWRTLNYEQYF.

This clone is a singleton in its sample. V is TRBV2 and J is TRBJ2-5; TRBD2 might be the D (7 bases). Trimming left V 6 bases short and J 8 bases short, with 19 bases between. This CDR3 region has 14 residues. Germline CDR1 SNHLY, CDR2 FYNNEI. As DNA, the CDR3 is TGTGCCAGCAGGGGAGGGGGACAATGGGCTACCCAGTACTTC. Its translation: CASRGGGQWATQYF.

This chain uses TRBV6-5 with TRBJ1-1; D is possibly TRBD1 (6 bases). Germline V gene lookup returns CDR1 MNHEY and CDR2 SVGAGI. Trimming removed 6 bases from V and 10 bases from J, with 21 bases in between. This CDR3 has 14 amino acids. In DNA, the CDR3 is TGTGCCAGCAGCGAGGGGACACCCATACGTGGAGCTTTCTTT. Residues: CASSEGTPIRGAFF.

The rearrangement uses TRBV30 and TRBJ2-6, with D hard to call. Germline values: CDR1 GTSNPN, CDR2 SVGIG (reference sequence). Trimming left V 1 base short and J 1 base short, with 8 bases between. This CDR3 is 15 amino acids long. The CDR3, as DNA: TGTGCCTGGAGTGCGTGGCTTTCTGGGGCCAACGTCCTGACTTTC. Translating it yields CAWSAWLSGANVLTF.

V gene TRBV6-4 combines with J gene TRBJ2-1; TRBD2 agrees at 7 bases. The CDR3 consists of 15 residues. V lost 6 bases and J lost 4; bases outside the gene matches: 9. Germline V lookup: CDR1 MRHNA, CDR2 SNTAGT. The CDR3 DNA follows: TGTGCCAGCAGCGAACTAGCGAACGCTTACAATGAGCAGTTCTTC. It is translated as CASSELANAYNEQFF.

The chain has TRBV5-1 and TRBJ2-7; the match to TRBD2 covers 13 bases. The ends lost 3 bases at V and 7 bases at J; junction bases unmatched: 4. This CDR3 region has 14 residues. CDR1 and CDR2 (germline): SGHRS, YFSETQ. CDR3 residues: CASSSSGLAGEQYF. The CDR3 DNA sequence: TGCGCCAGCAGCTCCTCGGGACTAGCGGGGGAGCAGTACTTC.

The rearrangement links TRBV21-1 to TRBJ1-3; the D call of TRBD1 is as the table states it, not checked on the DNA. TRBV21-1 is listed as a pseudogene. The length of the CDR3 is 16 residues. CDR3 in amino acids: CASSLGQGYSGNTIYF. The CDR3, as DNA: TGTGCCAGCAGTTTGGGACAGGGGTACTCTGGAAACACCATATATTTT.

A single count supports this clone. The gene calls are TRBV11-1 and TRBJ2-4, with TRBD2 as a possible D gene (6 bases). CDR3 length: 14 residues. Germline V gene data show CDR1 as SGHAT and CDR2 as FQDESV (reference sequence). Trimming stripped 3 bases from V and 9 bases from J, with 15 bases between. The CDR3 reads CASSLSHAGGIQYF. CDR3 sequence (DNA): TGTGCCAGCAGCTTGAGCCACGCCGGGGGCATTCAGTACTTC.

The gene calls are TRBV4-1 and TRBJ2-1; D is perhaps TRBD2 (5 bases). Germline CDR1 reads MGHRA; CDR2 reads YSYEKL. Deletions cut 1 base from V and 0 bases from J, with 13 bases between. The CDR3 runs 17 residues. The CDR3 loop is CASSQVLRVTSYNEQFF. The CDR3 region has the DNA TGCGCCAGCAGCCAAGTTCTGCGGGTAACCTCCTACAATGAGCAGTTCTTC.

This clone was observed a handful of times. The chain links TRBV6-1 to TRBJ1-2; a weak D match, TRBD1 (6 bases). Germline V gives CDR1 MNHNS, CDR2 SASEGT. V was shortened by 3 bases and J by 8 bases, with 10 bases between the two germline ends. This CDR3 region has 12 residues. The CDR3 DNA reads as TGTGCCAGCAGTGAGGGGGCAGGAGGCTACACCTTC. Amino acids: CASSEGAGGYTF.

This clone came up a few times. J is TRBJ2-7 and V is TRBV19, with TRBD1 as a possible D gene (6 bases). Trimming pared 6 bases from V and 1 base from J, leaving 16 bases between. The germline gives CDR1 LNHDA, CDR2 SQIVND (reference sequence). The CDR3 loop spans 15 amino acids. The CDR3 sequence: CASSRDRTSSYEQYF. For the CDR3, the DNA is TGTGCCAGTAGCAGAGACAGGACAAGTTCCTACGAGCAGTACTTC.

The chain couples TRBV10-3 to TRBJ2-3; 11 positions agree with TRBD2. With 6 bases clipped from V and 5 bases from J, the junction kept 13 bases outside the gene matches. Looked up from germline, CDR1 is ENHRY and CDR2 is SYGVKD. The CDR3 loop spans 17 amino acids. The CDR3 nucleotides are TGTGCCATCAGGGAAATTAGCGGGGGGGCCGGGGTAGATACGCAGTATTTT. Its translation is CAIREISGGAGVDTQYF.

The chain recombines TRBV30 with TRBJ1-5, with a weak D call TRBD1 (5 bases). The CDR3 spans 14 residues. Trimming removed 2 bases at V and 11 bases at J, with 19 bases between. CDR1 and CDR2 (germline): GTSNPN, SVGIG (reference sequence). The DNA of the CDR3 is TGTGCCTGGAGTAGGCGGGGCAGGGTCAAGGCCCAGCATTTT. This gives the protein CAWSRRGRVKAQHF.

This clone was detected once. V is TRBV11-2 and J is TRBJ2-7; no reliable D call. With 5 bases removed from V and 0 bases from J, the gap between germline ends came to 14 bases. Germline CDR1 and CDR2: SGHAT and FQNNGV. This CDR3 comprises 15 residues. In DNA, the CDR3 is TGTGCCAGCAGCCCGGGCCCTGCCCTCTCCTACGAGCAGTACTTC. As protein: CASSPGPALSYEQYF. Full variable domain (rest looked up from reference TRBV11-2 and TRBJ2-7): EAGVAQSPRYKIIEKRQSVAFWCNPISGHATLYWYQQILGQGPKLLIQFQNNGVVDDSQLPKDRFSAERLKGVDSTLKIQPAKLEDSAVYLCASSPGPALSYEQYFGPGTRLTVT.

This chain connects TRBV19 to TRBJ1-6; D might be TRBD1 (5 bases). The CDR3 length is 16 residues. The V and J ends lost 7 bases and 10 bases respectively, with 23 bases between them. Germline V CDR1 and CDR2: LNHDA, SQIVND (reference sequence). The CDR3 here is CASMGTGAVAASPLHF. The CDR3 nucleotides are TGTGCCAGTATGGGGACCGGGGCGGTCGCGGCCTCACCCCTCCACTTT. The variable domain in full, completed from reference TRBV19 and TRBJ1-6, reads DGGITQSPKYLFRKEGQNVTLSCEQNLNHDAMYWYRQDPGQGLRLIYYSQIVNDFQKGDIAEGYSVSREKKESFPLTVTSAQKNPTAFYLCASMGTGAVAASPLHFGNGTRLTVT.